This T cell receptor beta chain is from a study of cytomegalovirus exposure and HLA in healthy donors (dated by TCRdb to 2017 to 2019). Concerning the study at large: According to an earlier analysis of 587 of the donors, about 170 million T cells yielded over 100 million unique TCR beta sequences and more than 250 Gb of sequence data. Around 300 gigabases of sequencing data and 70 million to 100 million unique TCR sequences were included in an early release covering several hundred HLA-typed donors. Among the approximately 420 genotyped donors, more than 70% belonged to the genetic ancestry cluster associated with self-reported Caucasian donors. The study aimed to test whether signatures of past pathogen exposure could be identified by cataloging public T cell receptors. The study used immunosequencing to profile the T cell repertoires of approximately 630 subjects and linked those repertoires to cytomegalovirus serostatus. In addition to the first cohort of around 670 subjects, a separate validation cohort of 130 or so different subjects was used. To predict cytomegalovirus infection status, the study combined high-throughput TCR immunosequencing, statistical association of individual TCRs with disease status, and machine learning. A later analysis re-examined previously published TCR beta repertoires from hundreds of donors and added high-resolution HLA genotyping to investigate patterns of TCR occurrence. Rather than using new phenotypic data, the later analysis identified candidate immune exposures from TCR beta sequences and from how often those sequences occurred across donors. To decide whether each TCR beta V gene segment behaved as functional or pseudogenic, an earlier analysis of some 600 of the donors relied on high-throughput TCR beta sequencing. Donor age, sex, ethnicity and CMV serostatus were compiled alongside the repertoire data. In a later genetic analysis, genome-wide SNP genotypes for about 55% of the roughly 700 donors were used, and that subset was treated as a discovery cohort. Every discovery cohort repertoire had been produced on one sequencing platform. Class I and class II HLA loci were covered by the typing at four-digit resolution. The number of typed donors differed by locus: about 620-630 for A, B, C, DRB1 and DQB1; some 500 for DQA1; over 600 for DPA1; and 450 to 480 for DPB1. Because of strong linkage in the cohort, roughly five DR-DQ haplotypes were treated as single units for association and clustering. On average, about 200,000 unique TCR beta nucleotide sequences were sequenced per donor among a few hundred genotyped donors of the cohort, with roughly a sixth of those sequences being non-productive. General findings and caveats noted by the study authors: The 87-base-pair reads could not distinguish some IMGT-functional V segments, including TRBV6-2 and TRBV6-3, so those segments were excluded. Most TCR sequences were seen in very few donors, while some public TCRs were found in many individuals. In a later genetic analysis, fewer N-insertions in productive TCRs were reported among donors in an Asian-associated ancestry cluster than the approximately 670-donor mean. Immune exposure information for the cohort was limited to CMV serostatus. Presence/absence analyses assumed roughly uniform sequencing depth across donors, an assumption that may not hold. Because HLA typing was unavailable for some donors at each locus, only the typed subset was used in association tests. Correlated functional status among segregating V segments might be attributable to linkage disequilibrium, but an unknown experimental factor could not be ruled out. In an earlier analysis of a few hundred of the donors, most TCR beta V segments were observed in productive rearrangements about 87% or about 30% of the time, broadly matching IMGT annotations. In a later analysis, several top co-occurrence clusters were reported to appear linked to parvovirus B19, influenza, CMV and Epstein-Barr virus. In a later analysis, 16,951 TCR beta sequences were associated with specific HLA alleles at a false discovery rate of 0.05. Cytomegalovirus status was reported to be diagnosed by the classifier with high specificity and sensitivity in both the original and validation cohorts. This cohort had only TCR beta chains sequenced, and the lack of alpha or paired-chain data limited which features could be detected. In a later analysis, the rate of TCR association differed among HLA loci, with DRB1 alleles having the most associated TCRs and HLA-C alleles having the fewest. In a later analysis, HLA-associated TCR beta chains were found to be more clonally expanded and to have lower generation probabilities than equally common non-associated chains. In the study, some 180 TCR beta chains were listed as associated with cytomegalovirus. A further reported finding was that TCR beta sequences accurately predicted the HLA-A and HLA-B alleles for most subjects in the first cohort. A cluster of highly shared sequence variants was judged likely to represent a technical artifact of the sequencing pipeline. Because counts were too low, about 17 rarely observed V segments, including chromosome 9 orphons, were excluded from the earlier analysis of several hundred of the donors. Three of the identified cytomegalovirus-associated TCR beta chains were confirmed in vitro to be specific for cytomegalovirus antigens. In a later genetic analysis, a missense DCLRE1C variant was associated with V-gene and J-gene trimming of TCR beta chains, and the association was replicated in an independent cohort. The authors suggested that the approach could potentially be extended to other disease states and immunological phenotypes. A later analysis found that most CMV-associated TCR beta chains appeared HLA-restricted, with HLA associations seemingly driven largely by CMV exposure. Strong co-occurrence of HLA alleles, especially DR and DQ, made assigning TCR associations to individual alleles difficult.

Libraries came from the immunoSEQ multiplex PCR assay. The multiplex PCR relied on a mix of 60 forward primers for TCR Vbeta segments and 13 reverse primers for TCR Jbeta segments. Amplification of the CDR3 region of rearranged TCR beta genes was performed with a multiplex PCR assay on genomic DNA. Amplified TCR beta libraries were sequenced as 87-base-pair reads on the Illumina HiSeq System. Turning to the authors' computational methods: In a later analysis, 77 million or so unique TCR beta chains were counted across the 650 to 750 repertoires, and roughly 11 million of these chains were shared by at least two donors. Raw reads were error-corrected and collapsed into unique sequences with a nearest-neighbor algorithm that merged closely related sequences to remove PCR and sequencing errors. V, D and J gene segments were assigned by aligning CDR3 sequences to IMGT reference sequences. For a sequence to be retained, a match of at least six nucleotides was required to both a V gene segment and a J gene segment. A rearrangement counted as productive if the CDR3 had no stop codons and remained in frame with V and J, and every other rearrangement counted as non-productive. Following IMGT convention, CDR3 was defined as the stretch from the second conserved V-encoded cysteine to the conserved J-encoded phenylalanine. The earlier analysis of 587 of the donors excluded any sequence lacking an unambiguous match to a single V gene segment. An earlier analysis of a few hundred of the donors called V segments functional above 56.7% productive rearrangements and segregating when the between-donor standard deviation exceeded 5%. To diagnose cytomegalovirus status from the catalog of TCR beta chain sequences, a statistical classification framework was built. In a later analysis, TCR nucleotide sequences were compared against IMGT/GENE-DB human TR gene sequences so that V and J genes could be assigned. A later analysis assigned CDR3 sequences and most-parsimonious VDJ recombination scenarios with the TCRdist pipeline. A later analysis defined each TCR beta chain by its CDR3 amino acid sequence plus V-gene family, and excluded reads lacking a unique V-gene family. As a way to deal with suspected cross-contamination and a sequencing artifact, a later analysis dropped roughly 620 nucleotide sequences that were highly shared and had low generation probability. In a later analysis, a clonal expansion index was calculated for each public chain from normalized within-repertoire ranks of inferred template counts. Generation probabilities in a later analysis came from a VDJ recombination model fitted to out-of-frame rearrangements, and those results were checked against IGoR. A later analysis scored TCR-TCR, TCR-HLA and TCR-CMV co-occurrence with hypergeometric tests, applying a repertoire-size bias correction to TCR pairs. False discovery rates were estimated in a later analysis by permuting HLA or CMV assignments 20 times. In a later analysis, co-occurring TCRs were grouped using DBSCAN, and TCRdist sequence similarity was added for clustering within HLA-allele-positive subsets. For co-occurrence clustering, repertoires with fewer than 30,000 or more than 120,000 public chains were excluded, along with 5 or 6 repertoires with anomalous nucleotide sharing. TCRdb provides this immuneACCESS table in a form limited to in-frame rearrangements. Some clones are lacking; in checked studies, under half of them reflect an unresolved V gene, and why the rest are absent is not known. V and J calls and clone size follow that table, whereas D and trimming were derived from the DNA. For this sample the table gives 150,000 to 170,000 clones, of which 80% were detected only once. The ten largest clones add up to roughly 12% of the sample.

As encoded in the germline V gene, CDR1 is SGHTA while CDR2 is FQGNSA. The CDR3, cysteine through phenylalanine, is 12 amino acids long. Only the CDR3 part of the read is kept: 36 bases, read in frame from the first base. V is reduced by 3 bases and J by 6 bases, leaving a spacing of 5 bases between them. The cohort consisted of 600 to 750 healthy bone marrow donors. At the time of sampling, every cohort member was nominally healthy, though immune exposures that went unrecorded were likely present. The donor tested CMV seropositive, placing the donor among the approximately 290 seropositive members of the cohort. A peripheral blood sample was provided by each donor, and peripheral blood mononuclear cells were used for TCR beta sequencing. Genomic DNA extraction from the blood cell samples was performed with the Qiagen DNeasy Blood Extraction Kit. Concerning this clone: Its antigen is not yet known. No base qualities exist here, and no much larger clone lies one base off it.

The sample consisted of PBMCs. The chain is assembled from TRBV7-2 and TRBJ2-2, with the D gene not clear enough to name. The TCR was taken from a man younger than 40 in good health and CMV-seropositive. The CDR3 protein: CASSFRSGELFF. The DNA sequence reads TGTGCCAGCAGCTTCAGATCCGGGGAGCTGTTTTTT. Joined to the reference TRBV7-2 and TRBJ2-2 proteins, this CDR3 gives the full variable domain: GAGVSQSPSNKVTEKGKDVELRCDPISGHTALYWYRQSLGQGLEFLIYFQGNSAPDKSGLPSDRFSAERTGGSVSTLTIQRTQQEDSAVYLCASSFRSGELFFGEGSRLTVL.